This T cell receptor (beta chain) was obtained from a study of blood T cell repertoires in COVID-19. There are a few counts of this clone. Some clones are missing from TCRdb's copy, which holds only in-frame ones; the method was immunoSEQ multiplex PCR. The table shows around 70,000 clones, with roughly 89% occurring only once. After removal of 8 bases from V and 9 bases from J, the junction contained 7 bases not matched to a gene. The CDR3 length is 12 residues. Germline V lookup: CDR1 MNHEY, CDR2 SVGAGI. The chain links TRBV6-5 to TRBJ1-3; 7 nucleotides align to TRBD1. The TCR sequence derives from a human donor in a cohort sampled during active COVID-19. The specimen sequenced was peripheral blood. The CDR3 loop is CASRDSTTTIYF. The CDR3 DNA reads TGTGCCAGCCGGGACAGCACAACCACCATATATTTT.